This T cell receptor (beta chain) emerged from a study of CD8 T cells in ankylosing spondylitis. Study outcomes and limitations: Researchers report that disease-linked clones proved CD8+ and relatively rare in peripheral blood. It appeared that ankylosing spondylitis blood was characterized by a TCR beta motif of fewer than 10 highly homologous variants. From matched ankylosing spondylitis synovial fluid, disease-linked clones were reportedly recovered at significantly enriched levels.

Trimming stripped 0 bases from V and 2 bases from J, with 8 bases between. Germline CDR1 MGHRA, CDR2 YSYEKL. CDR3 length: 15 residues. This clonotype was seen many times. Its target is unknown. Construction of TCR beta libraries was performed using quantitative 5'-RACE with molecular barcodes. MiXCR, run by TCRdb on the 5' RACE reads, gives a single entry per CDR3 protein. Found here are 200,000 or so distinct CDR3 sequences, roughly 18% of them singletons; the top ten hold 4.3%. This receptor was obtained from a male donor aged 10-35 years with ankylosing spondylitis or in good health (not recorded which). The gene calls are TRBV4-1 and TRBJ2-1; D gene ambiguous. The source material was blood, either unsorted or a sorted T cell fraction (not recorded which). The CDR3 region is CASSQEEPTYNEQFF. The CDR3 DNA sequence: TGCGCCAGCAGCCAAGAGGAACCCACCTACAATGAGCAGTTCTTC.